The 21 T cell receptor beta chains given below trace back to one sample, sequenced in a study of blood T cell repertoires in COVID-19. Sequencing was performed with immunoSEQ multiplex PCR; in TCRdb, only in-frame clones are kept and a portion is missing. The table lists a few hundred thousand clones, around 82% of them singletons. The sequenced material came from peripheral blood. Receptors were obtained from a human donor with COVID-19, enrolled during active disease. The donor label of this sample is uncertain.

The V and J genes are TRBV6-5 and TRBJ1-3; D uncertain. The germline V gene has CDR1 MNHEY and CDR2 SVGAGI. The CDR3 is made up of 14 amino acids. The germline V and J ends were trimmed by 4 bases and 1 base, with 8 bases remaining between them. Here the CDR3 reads CASSWTGSGNTIYF. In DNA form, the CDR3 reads TGTGCCAGCAGTTGGACTGGGTCTGGAAACACCATATATTTT.

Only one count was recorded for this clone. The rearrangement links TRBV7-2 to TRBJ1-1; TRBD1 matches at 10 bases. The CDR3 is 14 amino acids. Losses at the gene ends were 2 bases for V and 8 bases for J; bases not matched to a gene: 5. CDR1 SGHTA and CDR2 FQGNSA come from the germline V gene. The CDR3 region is CASSLIEGQGEAFF. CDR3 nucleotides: TGTGCCAGCAGCTTAATAGAGGGACAGGGGGAAGCTTTCTTT.

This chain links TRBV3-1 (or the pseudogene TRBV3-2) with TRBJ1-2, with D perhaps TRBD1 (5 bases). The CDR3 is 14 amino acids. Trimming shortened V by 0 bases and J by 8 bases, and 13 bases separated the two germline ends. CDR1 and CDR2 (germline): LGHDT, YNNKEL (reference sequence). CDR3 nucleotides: TGTGCCAGCAGCCAAGACGGGGCAGGGAGGGGCTACACCTTC. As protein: CASSQDGAGRGYTF.

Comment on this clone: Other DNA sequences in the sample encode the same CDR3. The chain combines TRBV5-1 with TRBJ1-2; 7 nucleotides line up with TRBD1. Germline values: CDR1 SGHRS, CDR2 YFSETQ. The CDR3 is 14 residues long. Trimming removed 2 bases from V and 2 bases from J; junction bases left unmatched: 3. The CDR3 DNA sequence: TGCGCCAGCAGCTTCGGGACAGCCAACTATGGCTACACCTTC. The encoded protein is CASSFGTANYGYTF.

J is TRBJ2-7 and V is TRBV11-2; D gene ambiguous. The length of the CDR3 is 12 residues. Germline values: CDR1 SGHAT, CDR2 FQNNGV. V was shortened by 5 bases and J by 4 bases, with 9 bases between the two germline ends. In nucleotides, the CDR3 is TGTGCCAGCAGCCTCCAGGCGTACGAGCAGTACTTC. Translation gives CASSLQAYEQYF.

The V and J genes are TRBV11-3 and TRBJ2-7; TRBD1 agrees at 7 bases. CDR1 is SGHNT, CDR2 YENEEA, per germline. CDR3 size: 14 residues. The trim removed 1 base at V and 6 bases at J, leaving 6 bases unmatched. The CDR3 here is CASSLGQGQGEQYF. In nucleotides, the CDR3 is TGTGCCAGCAGCTTAGGACAGGGACAAGGCGAGCAGTACTTC. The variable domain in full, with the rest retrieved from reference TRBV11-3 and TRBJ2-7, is EAGVVQSPRYKIIEKKQPVAFWCNPISGHNTLYWYLQNLGQGPELLIRYENEEAVDDSQLPKDRFSAERLKGVDSTLKIQPAELGDSAVYLCASSLGQGQGEQYFGPGTRLTVT.

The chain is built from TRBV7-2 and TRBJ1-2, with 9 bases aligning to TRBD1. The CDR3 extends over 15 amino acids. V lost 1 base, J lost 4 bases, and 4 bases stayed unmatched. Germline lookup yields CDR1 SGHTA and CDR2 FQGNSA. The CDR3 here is CASSLEGTGIYGYTF. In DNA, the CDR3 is TGTGCCAGCAGCTTAGAGGGGACAGGGATCTATGGCTACACCTTC.

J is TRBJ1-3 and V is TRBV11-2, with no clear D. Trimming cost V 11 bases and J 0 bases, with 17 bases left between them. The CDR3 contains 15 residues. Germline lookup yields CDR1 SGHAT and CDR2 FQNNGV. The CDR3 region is CAGDEGGPSGNTIYF. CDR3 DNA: TGTGCCGGCGATGAGGGCGGCCCCTCTGGAAACACCATATATTTT.

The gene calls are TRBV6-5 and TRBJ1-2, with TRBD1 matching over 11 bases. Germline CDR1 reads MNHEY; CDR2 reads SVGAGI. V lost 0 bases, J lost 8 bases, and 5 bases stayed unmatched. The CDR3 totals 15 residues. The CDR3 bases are TGTGCCAGCAGTTACTCGGGGACAGGGGGAAGGGGCTACACCTTC. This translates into CASSYSGTGGRGYTF.

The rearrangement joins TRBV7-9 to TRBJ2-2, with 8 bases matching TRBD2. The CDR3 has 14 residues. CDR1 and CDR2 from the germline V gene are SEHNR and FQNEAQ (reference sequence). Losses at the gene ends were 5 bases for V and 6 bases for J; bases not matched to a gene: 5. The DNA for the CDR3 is TGTGCCAGCAGCACGGGGACTAGTGCCGGGGAGCTGTTTTTT. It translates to CASSTGTSAGELFF.

CDR3 sequence: CASSEPGLAGGNEQFF. CDR3 sequence (DNA): TGTGCCAGCAGCGAGCCGGGACTAGCGGGAGGCAATGAGCAGTTCTTC. The chain is built from TRBV7-3 and TRBJ2-1; 15 positions agree with TRBD2. The CDR3 length is 16 residues. From germline, CDR1 is SGHTA and CDR2 FQGTGA. With V trimmed by 5 bases and J by 6 bases, 5 bases remained unmatched.

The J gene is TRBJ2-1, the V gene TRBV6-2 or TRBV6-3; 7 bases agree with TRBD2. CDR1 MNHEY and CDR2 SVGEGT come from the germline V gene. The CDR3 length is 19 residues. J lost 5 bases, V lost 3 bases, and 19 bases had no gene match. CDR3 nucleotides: TGTGCCAGCAGTTATGGACGGGGGGAGGCGGGGAAAGGTAACAATGAGCAGTTCTTC. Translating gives CASSYGRGEAGKGNNEQFF.

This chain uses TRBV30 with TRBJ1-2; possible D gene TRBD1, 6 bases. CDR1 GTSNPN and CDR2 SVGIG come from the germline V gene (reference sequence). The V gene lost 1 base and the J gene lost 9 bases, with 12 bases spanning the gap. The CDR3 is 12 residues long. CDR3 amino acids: CAWSAPGQRYTF. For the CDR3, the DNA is TGTGCCTGGAGTGCACCGGGACAACGCTACACCTTC.

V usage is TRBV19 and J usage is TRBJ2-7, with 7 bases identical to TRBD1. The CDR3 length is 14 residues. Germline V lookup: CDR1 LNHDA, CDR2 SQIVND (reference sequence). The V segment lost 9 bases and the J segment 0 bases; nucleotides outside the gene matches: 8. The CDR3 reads CASKAGTASYEQYF. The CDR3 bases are TGTGCCAGCAAGGCTGGGACAGCCTCCTACGAGCAGTACTTC.

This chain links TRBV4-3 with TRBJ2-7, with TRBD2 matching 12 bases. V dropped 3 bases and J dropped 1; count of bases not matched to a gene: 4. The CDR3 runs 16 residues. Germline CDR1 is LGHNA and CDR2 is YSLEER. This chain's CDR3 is CASSHALAGGSYEQYF. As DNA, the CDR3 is TGCGCCAGCAGCCACGCACTAGCGGGAGGTTCCTACGAGCAGTACTTC.

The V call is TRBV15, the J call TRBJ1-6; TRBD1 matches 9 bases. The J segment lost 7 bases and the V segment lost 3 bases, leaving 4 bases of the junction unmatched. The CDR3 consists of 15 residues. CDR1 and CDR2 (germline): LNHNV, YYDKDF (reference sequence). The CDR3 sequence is CATSRTGTGNSPLHF. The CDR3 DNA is TGTGCCACCAGCAGGACCGGGACAGGGAATTCACCCCTCCACTTT.

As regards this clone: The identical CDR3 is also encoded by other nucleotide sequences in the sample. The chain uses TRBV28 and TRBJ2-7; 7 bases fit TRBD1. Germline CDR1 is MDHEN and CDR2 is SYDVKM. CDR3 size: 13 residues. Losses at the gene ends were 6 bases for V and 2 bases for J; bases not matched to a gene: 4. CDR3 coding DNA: TGTGCCAGCAGGCGACAGGGAGCCTACGAGCAGTACTTC. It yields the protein CASRRQGAYEQYF.

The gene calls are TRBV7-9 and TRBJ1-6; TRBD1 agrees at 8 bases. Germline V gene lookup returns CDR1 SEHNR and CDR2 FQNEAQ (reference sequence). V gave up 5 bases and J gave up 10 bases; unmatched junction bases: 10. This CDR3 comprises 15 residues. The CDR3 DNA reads TGTGCCAGCAGCCCTTTCGGGACAGGTAAATCACCCCTCCACTTT. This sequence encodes CASSPFGTGKSPLHF.

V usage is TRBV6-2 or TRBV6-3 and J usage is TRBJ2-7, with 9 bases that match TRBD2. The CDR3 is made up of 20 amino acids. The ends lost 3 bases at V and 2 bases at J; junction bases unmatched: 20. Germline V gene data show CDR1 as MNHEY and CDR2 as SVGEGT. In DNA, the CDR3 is TGTGCCAGCAGTTATGGGCCCTGGCGGGAGGGGCCAAGGATTACCTACGAGCAGTACTTC. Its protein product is CASSYGPWREGPRITYEQYF.

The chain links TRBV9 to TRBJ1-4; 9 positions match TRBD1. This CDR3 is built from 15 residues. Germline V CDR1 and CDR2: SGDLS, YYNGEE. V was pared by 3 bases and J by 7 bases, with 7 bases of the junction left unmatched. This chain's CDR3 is CASSADRDRAEKLFF. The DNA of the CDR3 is TGTGCCAGCAGCGCGGACCGGGACAGGGCTGAAAAACTGTTTTTT.

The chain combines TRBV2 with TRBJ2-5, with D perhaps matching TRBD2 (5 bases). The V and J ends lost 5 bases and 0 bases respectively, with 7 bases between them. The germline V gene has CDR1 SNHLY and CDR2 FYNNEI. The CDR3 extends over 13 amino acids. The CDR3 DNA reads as TGTGCCAGCAGTTGGGAGTACCAAGAGACCCAGTACTTC. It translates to CASSWEYQETQYF.